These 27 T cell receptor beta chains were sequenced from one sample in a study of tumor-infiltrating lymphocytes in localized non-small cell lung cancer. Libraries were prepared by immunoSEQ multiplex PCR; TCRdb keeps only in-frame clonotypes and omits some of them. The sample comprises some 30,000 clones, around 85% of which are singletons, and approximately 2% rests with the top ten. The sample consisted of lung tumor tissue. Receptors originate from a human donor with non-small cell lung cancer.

The CDR3 DNA reads as TGTGCCAGCAGTTACTCGTCAGGGAAACTTATGAACTACACCTTC. This codes for CASSYSSGKLMNYTF. The chain is built from TRBV6-5 and TRBJ1-2; weak D call: TRBD1 (5 bases). The ends were cut back, 0 bases at V and 10 bases at J, with 18 bases in the middle. The CDR3 length is 15 residues. Germline V lookup: CDR1 MNHEY, CDR2 SVGAGI.

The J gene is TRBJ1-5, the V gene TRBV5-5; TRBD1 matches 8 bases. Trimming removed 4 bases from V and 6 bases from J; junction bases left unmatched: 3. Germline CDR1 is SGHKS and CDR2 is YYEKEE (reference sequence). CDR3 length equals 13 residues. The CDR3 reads CASSTDRVQPQHF. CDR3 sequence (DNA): TGTGCCAGCAGCACGGACAGGGTTCAGCCCCAGCATTTT.

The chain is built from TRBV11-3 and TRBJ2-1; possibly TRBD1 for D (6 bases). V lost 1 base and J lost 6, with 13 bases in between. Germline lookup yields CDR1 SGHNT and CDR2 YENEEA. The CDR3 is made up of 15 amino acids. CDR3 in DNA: TGTGCCAGCAGCTTAGGAGCAGGGGCGAGCAATGAGCAGTTCTTC. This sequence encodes CASSLGAGASNEQFF.

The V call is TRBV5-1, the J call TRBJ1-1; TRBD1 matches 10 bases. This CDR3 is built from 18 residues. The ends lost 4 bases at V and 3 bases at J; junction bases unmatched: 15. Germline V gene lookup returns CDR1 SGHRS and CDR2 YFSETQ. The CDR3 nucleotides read TGCGCCAGCAGCCAAAACCTCCCGGGACAGGGGAAGGACACTGAAGCTTTCTTT. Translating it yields CASSQNLPGQGKDTEAFF.

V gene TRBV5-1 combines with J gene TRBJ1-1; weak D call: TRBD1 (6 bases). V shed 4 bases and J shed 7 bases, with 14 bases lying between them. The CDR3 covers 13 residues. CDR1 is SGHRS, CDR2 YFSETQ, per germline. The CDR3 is CASSTGQLDEAFF. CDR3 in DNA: TGCGCCAGCAGCACAGGACAGCTCGATGAAGCTTTCTTT.

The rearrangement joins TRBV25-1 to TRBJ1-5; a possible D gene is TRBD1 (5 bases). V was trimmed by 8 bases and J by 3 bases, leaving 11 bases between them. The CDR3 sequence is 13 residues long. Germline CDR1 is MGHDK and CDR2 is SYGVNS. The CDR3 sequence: CASPPTVNQPQHF. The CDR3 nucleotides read TGTGCCAGCCCCCCGACAGTCAATCAGCCCCAGCATTTT.

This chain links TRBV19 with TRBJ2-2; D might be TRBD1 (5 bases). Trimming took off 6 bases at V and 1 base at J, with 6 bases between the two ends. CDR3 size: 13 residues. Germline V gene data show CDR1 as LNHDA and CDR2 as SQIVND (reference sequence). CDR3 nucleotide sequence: TGTGCCAGTAGGGACAAGAACACCGGGGAGCTGTTTTTT. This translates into CASRDKNTGELFF.

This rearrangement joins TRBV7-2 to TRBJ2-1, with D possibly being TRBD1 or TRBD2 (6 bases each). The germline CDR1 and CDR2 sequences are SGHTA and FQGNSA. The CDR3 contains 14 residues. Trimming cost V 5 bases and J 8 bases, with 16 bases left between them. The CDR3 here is CASSPDRKRDEQFF. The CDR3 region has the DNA TGTGCCAGCAGCCCCGACAGGAAGCGGGATGAGCAGTTCTTC.

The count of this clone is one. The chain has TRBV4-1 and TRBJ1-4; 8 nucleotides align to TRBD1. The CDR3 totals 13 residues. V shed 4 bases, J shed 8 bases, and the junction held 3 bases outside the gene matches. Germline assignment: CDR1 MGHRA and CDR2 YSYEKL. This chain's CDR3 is CASSLTGGEKLFF. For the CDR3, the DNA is TGCGCCAGCAGCCTCACAGGGGGAGAAAAACTGTTTTTT.

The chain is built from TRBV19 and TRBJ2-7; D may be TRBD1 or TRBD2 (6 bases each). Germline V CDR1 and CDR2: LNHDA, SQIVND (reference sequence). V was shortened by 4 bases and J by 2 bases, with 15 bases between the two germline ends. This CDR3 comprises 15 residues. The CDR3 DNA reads TGTGCCAGTAGTACCCAATGGGGGGCGCCCTACGAGCAGTACTTC. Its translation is CASSTQWGAPYEQYF.

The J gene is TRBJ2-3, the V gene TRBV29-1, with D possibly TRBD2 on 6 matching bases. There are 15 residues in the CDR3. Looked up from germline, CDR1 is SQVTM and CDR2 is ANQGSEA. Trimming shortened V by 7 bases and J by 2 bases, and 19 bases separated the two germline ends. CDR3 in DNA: TGCAGCGCCGTACGGGAGCCAGGAGTCACAGATACGCAGTATTTT. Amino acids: CSAVREPGVTDTQYF.

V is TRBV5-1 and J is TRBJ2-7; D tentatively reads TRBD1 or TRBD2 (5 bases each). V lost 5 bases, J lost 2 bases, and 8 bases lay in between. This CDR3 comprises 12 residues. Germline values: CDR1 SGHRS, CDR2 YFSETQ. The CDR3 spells CASRRGTYEQYF. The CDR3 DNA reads TGCGCCAGCAGGAGGGGTACCTACGAGCAGTACTTC.

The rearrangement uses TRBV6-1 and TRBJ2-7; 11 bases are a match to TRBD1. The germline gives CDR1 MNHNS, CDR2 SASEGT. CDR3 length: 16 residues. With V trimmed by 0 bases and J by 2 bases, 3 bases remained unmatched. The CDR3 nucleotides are TGTGCCAGCAGTGAAGCGCTGGGACAGGGGGCCTACGAGCAGTACTTC. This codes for CASSEALGQGAYEQYF.

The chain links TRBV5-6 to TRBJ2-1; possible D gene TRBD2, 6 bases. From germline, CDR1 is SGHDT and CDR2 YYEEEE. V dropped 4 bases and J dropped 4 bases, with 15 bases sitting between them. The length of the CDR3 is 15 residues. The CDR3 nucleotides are TGTGCCAGCAGCCCCATCCATGGGACTTACAATGAGCAGTTCTTC. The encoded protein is CASSPIHGTYNEQFF.

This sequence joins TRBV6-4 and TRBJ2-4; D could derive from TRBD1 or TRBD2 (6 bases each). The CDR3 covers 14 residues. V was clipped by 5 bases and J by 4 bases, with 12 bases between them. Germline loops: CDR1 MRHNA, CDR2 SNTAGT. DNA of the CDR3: TGTGCCAGCAGTAATCCGGGGGCGAAAAACATTCAGTACTTC. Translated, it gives CASSNPGAKNIQYF.

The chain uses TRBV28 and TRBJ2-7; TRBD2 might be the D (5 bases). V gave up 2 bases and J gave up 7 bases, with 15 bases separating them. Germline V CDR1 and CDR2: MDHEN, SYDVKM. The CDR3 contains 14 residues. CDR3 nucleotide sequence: TGTGCCAGCAGTTTACCGAGCGGCCTGGGGGAGCAGTACTTC. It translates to CASSLPSGLGEQYF.

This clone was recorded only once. CDR3 in DNA: TGTGCCAGCAGTTCGCCCCCGGGCCAGACCAACTATGGCTACACCTTC. Residues: CASSSPPGQTNYGYTF. V usage is TRBV6-5 and J usage is TRBJ1-2, with no clear D. The CDR3 length is 16 residues. V was shortened by 4 bases and J by 2 bases, with 17 bases between the two germline ends. Germline V lookup: CDR1 MNHEY, CDR2 SVGAGI.

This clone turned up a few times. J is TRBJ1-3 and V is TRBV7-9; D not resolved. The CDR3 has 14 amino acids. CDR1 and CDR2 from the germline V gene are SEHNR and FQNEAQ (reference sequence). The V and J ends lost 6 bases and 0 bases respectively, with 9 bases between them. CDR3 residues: CASRPMTSGNTIYF. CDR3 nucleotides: TGTGCCAGCAGACCAATGACCTCTGGAAACACCATATATTTT.

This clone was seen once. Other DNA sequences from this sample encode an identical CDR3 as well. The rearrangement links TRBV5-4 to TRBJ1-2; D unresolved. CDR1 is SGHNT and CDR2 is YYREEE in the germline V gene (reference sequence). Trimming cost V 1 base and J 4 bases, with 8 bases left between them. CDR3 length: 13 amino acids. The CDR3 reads CASSLRGPYGYTF. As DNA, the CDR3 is TGTGCCAGCAGCTTGAGAGGGCCCTATGGCTACACCTTC.

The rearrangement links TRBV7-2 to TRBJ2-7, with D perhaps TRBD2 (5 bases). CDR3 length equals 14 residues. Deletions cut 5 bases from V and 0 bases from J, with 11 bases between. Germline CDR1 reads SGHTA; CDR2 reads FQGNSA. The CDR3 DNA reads TGTGCCAGCAGCCTTGTGCTAGCCTCCTACGAGCAGTACTTC. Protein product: CASSLVLASYEQYF. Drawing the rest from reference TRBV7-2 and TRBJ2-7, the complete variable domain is GAGVSQSPSNKVTEKGKDVELRCDPISGHTALYWYRQSLGQGLEFLIYFQGNSAPDKSGLPSDRFSAERTGGSVSTLTIQRTQQEDSAVYLCASSLVLASYEQYFGPGTRLTVT.

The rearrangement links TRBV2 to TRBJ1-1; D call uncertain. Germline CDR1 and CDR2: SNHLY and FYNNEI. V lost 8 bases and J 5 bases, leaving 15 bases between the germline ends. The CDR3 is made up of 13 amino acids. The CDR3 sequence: CASGEAPKTEAFF. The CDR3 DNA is TGTGCCAGCGGCGAGGCACCCAAGACTGAAGCTTTCTTT.

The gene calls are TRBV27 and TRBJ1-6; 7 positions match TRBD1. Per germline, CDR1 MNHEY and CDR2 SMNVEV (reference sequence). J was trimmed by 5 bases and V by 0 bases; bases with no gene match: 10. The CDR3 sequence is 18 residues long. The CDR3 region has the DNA TGTGCCAGCAGTTTATCAATGGGGTGGGGGACAGATAATTCACCCCTCCACTTT. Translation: CASSLSMGWGTDNSPLHF.

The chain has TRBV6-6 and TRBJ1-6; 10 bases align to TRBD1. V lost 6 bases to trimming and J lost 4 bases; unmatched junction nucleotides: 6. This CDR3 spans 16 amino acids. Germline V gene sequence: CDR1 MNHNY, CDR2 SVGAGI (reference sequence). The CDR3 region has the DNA TGTGCCAGCAGGCCTCCGGGACAGGGGTATAATTCACCCCTCCACTTT. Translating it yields CASRPPGQGYNSPLHF.

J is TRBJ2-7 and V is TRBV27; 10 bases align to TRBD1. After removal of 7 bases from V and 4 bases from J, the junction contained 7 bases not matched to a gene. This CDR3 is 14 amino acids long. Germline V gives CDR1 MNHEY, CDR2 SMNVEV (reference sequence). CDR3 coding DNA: TGTGCCAGCATGCGGGACAGGGGCTGGTACGAGCAGTACTTC. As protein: CASMRDRGWYEQYF.

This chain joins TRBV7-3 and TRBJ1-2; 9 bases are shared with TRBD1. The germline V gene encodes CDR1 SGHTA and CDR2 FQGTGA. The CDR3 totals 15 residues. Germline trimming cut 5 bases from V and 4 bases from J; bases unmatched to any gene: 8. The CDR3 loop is CASSPGTGMIYGYTF. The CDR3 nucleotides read TGTGCCAGCAGCCCGGGGACAGGGATGATCTATGGCTACACCTTC.

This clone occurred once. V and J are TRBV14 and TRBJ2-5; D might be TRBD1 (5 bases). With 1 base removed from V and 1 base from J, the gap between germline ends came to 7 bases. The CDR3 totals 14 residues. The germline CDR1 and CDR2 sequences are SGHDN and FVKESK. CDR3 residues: CASSQGQTQETQYF. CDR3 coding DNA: TGTGCCAGCAGCCAAGGACAGACCCAAGAGACCCAGTACTTC.

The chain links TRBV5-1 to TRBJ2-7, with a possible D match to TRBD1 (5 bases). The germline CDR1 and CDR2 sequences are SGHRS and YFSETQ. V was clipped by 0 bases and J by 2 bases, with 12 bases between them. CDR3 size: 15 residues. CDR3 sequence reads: CASSLAGPQTYEQYF. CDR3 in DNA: TGCGCCAGCAGCTTGGCAGGGCCCCAAACCTACGAGCAGTACTTC.